Below, one T cell receptor (beta chain) is given with its context. Participant-given clinical history determined each cohort assignment. Before being deemed recovered, Cohort 3 donors had two negative PCRs, clearance, or symptom resolution. The data originate from a study of blood T cell repertoires in COVID-19. The overall study: Samples came from the United States, Italy and Spain, spanning acute and convalescent COVID-19.

Source study methods: Reference gene primer amplification in the assay estimated nucleated cell counts. Produced via immunoSEQ multiplex PCR; TCRdb's table is partial and in-frame only. The V and J calls and clone size were taken over from that table, and D and trimming were inferred from the DNA. Of fewer than 500,000 clones listed, about 90% were seen once; the top ten hold about 0.7%. V gave up 5 bases and J gave up 8 bases, with 10 bases separating them. The length of the CDR3 is 13 residues. The germline gives CDR1 MNHEY, CDR2 SVGAGI. The chain links TRBV6-5 to TRBJ1-6; D is uncertain. Sequenced sample: PBMCs or T cells enriched from blood (not recorded which). This receptor was obtained from a woman aged 18-35 years who had recovered from COVID-19. This chain's CDR3 is CASSPNLYSPLHF. As DNA, the CDR3 is TGTGCCAGCAGTCCTAATCTCTATTCACCCCTCCACTTT.